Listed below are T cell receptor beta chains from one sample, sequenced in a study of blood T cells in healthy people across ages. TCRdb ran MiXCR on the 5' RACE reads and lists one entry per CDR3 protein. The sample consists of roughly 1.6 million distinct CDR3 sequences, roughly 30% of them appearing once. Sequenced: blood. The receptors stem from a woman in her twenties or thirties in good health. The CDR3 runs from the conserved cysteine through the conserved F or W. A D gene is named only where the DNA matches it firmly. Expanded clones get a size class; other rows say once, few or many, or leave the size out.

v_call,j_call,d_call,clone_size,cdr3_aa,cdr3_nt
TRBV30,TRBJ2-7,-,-,CAWSVDSYYEQYF,TGTGCCTGGAGTGTCGACAGTTACTACGAGCAGTACTTC
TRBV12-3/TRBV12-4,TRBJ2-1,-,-,CASSAGGSNEQFF,TGTGCCAGCAGTGCCGGGGGCAGCAATGAGCAGTTCTTC
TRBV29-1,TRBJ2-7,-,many,CSVELLKGAYEQYF,TGCAGCGTTGAACTCCTTAAGGGGGCCTACGAGCAGTACTTC
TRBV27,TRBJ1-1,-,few,CASSLFRGTKGQAEAFF,TGTGCCAGCAGTTTATTTAGGGGGACAAAGGGGCAGGCTGAAGCTTTCTTT
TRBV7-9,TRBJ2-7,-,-,CASSFSSSIGSYEQYF,TGTGCCAGCAGCTTCTCATCGAGTATCGGTTCCTACGAGCAGTACTTC
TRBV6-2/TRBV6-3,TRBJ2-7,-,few,CASRGGQTEQYF,TGTGCCAGCAGGGGGGGGCAAACCGAGCAGTACTTC
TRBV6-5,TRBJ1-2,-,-,CASSYHESGYGYTF,TGTGCCAGCAGTTACCACGAATCGGGGTATGGCTACACCTTC
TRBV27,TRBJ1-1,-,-,CASIRYGIYNTEAFF,TGTGCCAGTATACGTTACGGGATTTATAACACTGAAGCTTTCTTT
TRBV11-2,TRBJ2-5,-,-,CASSPPLRSPYKGTQYF,TGTGCCAGCAGCCCCCCGCTGCGTTCCCCCTATAAAGGGACCCAGTACTTC
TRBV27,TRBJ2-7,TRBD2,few,CASRTAGGEQYF,TGTGCCAGCAGAACAGCGGGGGGCGAGCAGTACTTC
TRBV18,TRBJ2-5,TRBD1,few,CASSRVRQGASAETQYF,TGTGCCAGCTCACGCGTGCGACAGGGGGCGAGTGCAGAGACCCAGTACTTC
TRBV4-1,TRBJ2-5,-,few,CASSPGPSGETQYF,TGCGCCAGCAGCCCTGGACCGAGCGGGGAGACCCAGTACTTC
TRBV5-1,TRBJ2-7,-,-,CASSSGHRDSYEQYF,TGCGCCAGCAGCTCGGGACACAGAGACTCCTACGAGCAGTACTTC
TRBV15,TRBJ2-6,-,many,CATSRDRRGGTGANVLTF,TGTGCCACCAGCAGAGATCGGAGGGGTGGTACTGGGGCCAACGTCCTGACTTTC
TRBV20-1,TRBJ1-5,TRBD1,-,CSASGGTGGGQPQHF,TGCAGTGCTAGTGGGGGGACAGGGGGCGGTCAGCCCCAGCATTTT
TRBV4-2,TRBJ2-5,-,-,CASSQDLGAPPQETQYF,TGTGCCAGCAGCCAAGATCTGGGGGCCCCACCACAAGAGACCCAGTACTTC
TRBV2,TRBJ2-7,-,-,CASSTQAYEQYF,TGTGCCAGCAGTACCCAGGCCTACGAGCAGTACTTC
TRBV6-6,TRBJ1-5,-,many,CASSGAENQPQHF,TGTGCCAGCAGCGGGGCAGAAAATCAGCCCCAGCATTTT
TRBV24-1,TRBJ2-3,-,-,CATSRAISSTDTQYF,TGTGCCACCAGCCGAGCCATCTCTAGCACAGATACGCAGTATTTT
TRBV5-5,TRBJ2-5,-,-,CASSLRDLSLQETQYF,TGTGCCAGCAGCTTAAGGGACCTCTCGCTCCAAGAGACCCAGTACTTC
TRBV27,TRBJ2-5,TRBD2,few,CASMPSGGETQETQYF,TGTGCCAGCATGCCTAGCGGGGGGGAAACCCAAGAGACCCAGTACTTC
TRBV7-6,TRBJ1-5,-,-,CASSSLQSQPQHF,TGTGCCAGCAGCTCTCTCCAGAGTCAGCCCCAGCATTTT
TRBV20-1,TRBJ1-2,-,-,CSARGEGLGDRDSRIFYTF,TGCAGTGCTAGAGGGGAAGGCCTGGGTGATCGTGACTCCCGAATATTCTACACCTTC
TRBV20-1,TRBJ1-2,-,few,CSTRGGRDIGYTF,TGCAGTACCCGGGGGGGCAGGGACATTGGCTACACCTTC
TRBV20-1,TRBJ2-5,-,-,CSARDLGGPRETQYF,TGCAGTGCTAGAGATTTGGGGGGGCCTCGAGAGACCCAGTACTTC
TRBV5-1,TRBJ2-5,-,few,CASSLGDSLETQYF,TGCGCCAGCAGCTTGGGGGACTCTTTGGAGACCCAGTACTTC
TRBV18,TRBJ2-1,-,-,CASSPPNSPHNEQFF,TGTGCCAGCTCACCACCCAACTCCCCCCACAATGAGCAGTTCTTC
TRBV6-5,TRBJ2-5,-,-,CASSYDGGETQYF,TGTGCCAGCAGCTACGATGGGGGGGAGACCCAGTACTTC
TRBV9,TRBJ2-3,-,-,CASSPRGARTDTQYF,TGTGCCAGCTCCCCTAGGGGGGCCCGCACAGATACGCAGTATTTT
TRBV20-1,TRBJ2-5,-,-,CSATSAGGLWVETQYF,TGCAGTGCTACTAGCGCCGGTGGCTTATGGGTGGAGACCCAGTACTTC
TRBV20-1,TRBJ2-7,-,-,CRSIGRQYF,TGCAGGTCTATAGGTCGGCAGTACTTC
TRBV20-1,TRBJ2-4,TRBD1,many,CSAIDRERPRDIQYF,TGCAGTGCTATTGACAGGGAGAGGCCGAGGGACATTCAGTACTTC
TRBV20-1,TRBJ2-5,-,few,CSAREKGGARIMETQYF,TGCAGTGCTAGAGAGAAAGGAGGGGCGCGTATTATGGAGACCCAGTACTTC
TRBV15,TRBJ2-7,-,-,CATSRAQAGEQYF,TGTGCCACCAGCAGAGCCCAGGCGGGAGAGCAGTACTTC
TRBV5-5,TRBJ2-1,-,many,CASSVGNRHNEQFF,TGTGCCAGCAGCGTTGGGAACAGGCACAATGAGCAGTTCTTC
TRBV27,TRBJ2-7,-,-,CASRLASASYEQYF,TGTGCCAGCAGATTGGCTAGCGCATCCTACGAGCAGTACTTC
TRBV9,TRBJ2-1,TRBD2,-,CASSASYSSSGGYNEQFF,TGTGCCAGCAGCGCGTCCTATTCCTCTAGCGGGGGATACAATGAGCAGTTCTTC
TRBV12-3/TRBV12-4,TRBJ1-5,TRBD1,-,CASSPGDRQPQHF,TGTGCCAGCAGTCCAGGGGACAGGCAGCCCCAGCATTTT
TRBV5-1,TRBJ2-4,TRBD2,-,CASSLDPGGPGEQYF,TGCGCCAGCAGCTTGGATCCGGGAGGGCCGGGTGAGCAGTACTTC
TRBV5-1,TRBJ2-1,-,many,CASSPRWTEDNEQFF,TGCGCCAGCAGCCCCCGGTGGACAGAAGACAATGAGCAGTTCTTC